The next 4 T cell receptor beta chains were all read from a single sample in a study of blood T cell repertoires in COVID-19. Libraries were prepared by immunoSEQ multiplex PCR; TCRdb keeps only in-frame clonotypes and omits some of them. Of 330,000 or so clones in the sample, about 91% are singletons; the top ten hold approximately 9.3%. The sample was peripheral blood. The receptors were sampled from a man aged 25-40 years with COVID-19, enrolled during active disease.

The J gene is TRBJ2-1, the V gene TRBV24-1, with 13 bases fitting TRBD2. The trim removed 7 bases at V and 0 bases at J, leaving 14 bases unmatched. The CDR3 runs 20 residues. Per the germline V gene, CDR1 is KGHDR and CDR2 is SFDVKD. CDR3 nucleotides: TGTGCCACCAGCGTGCCCTCGGGACTAGCGGGACCCCACTCCTACAATGAGCAGTTCTTC. Translated: CATSVPSGLAGPHSYNEQFF.

The chain recombines TRBV5-1 with TRBJ2-7, with TRBD2 as a possible D gene (5 bases). The CDR3 has 15 residues. Per the germline V gene, CDR1 is SGHRS and CDR2 is YFSETQ. Deletions cut 0 bases from V and 5 bases from J, with 15 bases between. Here the CDR3 DNA reads TGCGCCAGCAGCTTGGGGTCGGGGAGTGTCCACGAGCAGTACTTC. It yields the protein CASSLGSGSVHEQYF.

The genes are TRBV10-3 and TRBJ1-1; 9 bases align to TRBD1. With 9 bases clipped from V and 1 base from J, the junction kept 9 bases outside the gene matches. The CDR3 is 15 amino acids. CDR1 is ENHRY and CDR2 is SYGVKD in the germline V gene. This chain's CDR3 is CAIHGGTGTNTEAFF. The CDR3, as DNA: TGTGCCATACATGGGGGGACAGGGACGAACACTGAAGCTTTCTTT.

The CDR3 sequence: CAISRGLAGIYPEQYF. The CDR3 region has the DNA TGTGCCATCAGTAGAGGGCTAGCGGGGATCTATCCCGAGCAGTACTTC. This chain connects TRBV10-3 to TRBJ2-7; the match to TRBD2 covers 9 bases. Looked up from germline, CDR1 is ENHRY and CDR2 is SYGVKD. V lost 5 bases to trimming and J lost 6 bases; unmatched junction nucleotides: 14. The CDR3 has 16 amino acids.